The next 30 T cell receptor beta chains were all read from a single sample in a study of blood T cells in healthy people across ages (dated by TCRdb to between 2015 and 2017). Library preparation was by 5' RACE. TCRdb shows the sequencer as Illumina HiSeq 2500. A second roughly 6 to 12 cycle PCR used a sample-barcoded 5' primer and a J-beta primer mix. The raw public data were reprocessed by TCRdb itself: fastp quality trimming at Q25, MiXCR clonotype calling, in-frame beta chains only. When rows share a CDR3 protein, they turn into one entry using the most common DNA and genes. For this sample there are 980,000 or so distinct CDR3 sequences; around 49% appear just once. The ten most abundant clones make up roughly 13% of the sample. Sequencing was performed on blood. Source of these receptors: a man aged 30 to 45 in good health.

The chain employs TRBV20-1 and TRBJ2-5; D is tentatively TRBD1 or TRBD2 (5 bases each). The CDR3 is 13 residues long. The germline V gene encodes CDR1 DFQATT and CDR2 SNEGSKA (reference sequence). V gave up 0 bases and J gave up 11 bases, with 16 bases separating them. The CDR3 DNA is TGCAGTGCTAGAGACCCGACGGCCAGGGAGCAGTACTTC. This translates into CSARDPTAREQYF.

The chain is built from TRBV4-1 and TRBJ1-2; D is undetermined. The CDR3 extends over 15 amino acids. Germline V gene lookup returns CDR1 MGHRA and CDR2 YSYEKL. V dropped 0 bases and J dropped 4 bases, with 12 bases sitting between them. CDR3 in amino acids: CASSQDWGTGYGYTF. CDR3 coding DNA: TGCGCCAGCAGCCAAGATTGGGGAACGGGCTATGGCTACACCTTC.

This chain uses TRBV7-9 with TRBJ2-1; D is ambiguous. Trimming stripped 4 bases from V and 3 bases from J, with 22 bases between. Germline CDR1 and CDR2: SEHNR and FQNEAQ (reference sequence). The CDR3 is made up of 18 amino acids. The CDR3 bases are TGTGCCAGCAGCTCGCCAGACGGACCGAGAAAAAACTACAATGAGCAGTTCTTC. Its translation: CASSSPDGPRKNYNEQFF.

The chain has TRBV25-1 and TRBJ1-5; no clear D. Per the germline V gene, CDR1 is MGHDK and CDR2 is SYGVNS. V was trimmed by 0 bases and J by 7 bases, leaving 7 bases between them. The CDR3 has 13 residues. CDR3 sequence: CASSEYGGQPQHF. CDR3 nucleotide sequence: TGTGCCAGCAGTGAATACGGCGGCCAGCCCCAGCATTTT.

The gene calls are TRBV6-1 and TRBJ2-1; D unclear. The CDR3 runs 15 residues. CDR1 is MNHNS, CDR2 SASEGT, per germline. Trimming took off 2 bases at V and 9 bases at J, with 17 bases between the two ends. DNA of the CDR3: TGTGCCAGCAGTGAACTTGCAGCCGGGTCGAGTGAGCAGTTCTTC. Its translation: CASSELAAGSSEQFF.

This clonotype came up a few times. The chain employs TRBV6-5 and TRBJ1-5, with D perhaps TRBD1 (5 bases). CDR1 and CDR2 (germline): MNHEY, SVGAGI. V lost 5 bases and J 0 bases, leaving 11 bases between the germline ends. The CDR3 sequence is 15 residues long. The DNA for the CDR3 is TGTGCCAGCAGTACCATCAGGGCTAGCAATCAGCCCCAGCATTTT. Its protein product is CASSTIRASNQPQHF.

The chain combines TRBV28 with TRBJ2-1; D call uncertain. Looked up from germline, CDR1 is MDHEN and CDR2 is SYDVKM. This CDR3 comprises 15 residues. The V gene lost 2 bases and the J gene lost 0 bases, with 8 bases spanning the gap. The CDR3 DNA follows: TGTGCCAGCAGTTTAGGATGGGGCTCCTACAATGAGCAGTTCTTC. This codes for CASSLGWGSYNEQFF.

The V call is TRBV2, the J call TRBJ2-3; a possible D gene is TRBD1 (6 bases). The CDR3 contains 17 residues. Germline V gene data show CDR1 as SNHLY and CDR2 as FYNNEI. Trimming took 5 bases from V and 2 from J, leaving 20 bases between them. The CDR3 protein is CASSKFPGHTSTDTQYF. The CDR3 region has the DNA TGTGCCAGCAGTAAATTTCCGGGACACACTTCCACAGATACGCAGTATTTT.

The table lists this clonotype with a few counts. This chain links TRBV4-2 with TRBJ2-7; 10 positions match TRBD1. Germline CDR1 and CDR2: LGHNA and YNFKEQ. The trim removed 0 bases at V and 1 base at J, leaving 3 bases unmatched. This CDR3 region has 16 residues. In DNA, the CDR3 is TGTGCCAGCAGCCAAGAGGACAGGGGGGCTTCCTACGAGCAGTACTTC. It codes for CASSQEDRGASYEQYF.

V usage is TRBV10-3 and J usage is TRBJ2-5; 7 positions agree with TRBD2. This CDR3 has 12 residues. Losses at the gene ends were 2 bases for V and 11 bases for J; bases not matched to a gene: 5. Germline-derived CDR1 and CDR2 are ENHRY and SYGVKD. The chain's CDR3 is CAISEAGAEQYF. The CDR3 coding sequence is TGTGCCATCAGTGAGGCGGGAGCGGAGCAGTACTTC.

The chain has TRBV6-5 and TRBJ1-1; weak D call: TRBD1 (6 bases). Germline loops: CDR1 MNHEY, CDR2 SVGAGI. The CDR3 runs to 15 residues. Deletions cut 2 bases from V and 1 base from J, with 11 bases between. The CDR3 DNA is TGTGCCAGCAGTTACCGGGACACCCCGAACACTGAAGCTTTCTTT. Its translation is CASSYRDTPNTEAFF.

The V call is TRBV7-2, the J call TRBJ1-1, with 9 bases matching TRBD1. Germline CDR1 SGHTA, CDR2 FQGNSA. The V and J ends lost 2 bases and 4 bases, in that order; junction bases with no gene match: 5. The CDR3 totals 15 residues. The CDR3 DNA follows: TGTGCCAGCAGCTTAATGGACAGGGGAGGCACTGAAGCTTTCTTT. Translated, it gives CASSLMDRGGTEAFF.

DNA for the CDR3: TGTGCCAGCAGCTTGGGCATGACCTACGAGCAGTACTTC. As protein: CASSLGMTYEQYF. The chain is built from TRBV5-6 and TRBJ2-7; no clear D. Per the germline V gene, CDR1 is SGHDT and CDR2 is YYEEEE. CDR3 length equals 13 residues. Trimming pared 0 bases from V and 2 bases from J, leaving 6 bases between.

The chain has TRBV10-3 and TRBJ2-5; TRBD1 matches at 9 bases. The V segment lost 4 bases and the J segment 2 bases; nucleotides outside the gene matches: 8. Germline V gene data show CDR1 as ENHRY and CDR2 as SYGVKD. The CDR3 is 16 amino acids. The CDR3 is CAISGGTGTHQETQYF. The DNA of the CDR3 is TGTGCCATCAGTGGAGGGACAGGGACACATCAAGAGACCCAGTACTTC.

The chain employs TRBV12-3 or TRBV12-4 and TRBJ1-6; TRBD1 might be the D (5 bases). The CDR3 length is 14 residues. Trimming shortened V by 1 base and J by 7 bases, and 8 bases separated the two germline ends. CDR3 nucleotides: TGTGCCAGCAGTTTAGACAGGTCAAATTCACCCCTCCACTTT. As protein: CASSLDRSNSPLHF.

The CDR3 nucleotides are TGTGCCAGCAGTCCAAGAGGACAGGGAAGAAGTCTAGCCAAAAACATTCAGTACTTC. The encoded protein is CASSPRGQGRSLAKNIQYF. V usage is TRBV6-2 or TRBV6-3 and J usage is TRBJ2-4; TRBD1 matches 8 bases. This CDR3 has 19 residues. Per germline, CDR1 MNHEY and CDR2 SVGEGT. Trimming took 5 bases from V and 0 from J; bases not matched to a gene: 15.

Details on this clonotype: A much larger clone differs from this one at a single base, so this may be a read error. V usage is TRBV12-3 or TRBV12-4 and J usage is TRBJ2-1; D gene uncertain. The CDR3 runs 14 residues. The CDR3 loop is CTSSLGHGNNEQFF. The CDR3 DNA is TGTACCAGCAGCTTGGGCCACGGTAACAATGAGCAGTTCTTC.

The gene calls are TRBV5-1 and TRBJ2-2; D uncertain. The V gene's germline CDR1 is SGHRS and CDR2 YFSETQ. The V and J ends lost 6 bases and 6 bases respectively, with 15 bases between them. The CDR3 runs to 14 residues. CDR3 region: CASTGINKPGELFF. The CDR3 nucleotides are TGCGCCAGCACCGGCATCAATAAGCCCGGGGAGCTGTTTTTT.

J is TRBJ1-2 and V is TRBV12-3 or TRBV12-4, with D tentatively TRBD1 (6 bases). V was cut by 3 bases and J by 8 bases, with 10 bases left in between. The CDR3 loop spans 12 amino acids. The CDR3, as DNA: TGTGCCAGCAGTTTCACAGGGATGGGCTACACCTTC. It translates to CASSFTGMGYTF.

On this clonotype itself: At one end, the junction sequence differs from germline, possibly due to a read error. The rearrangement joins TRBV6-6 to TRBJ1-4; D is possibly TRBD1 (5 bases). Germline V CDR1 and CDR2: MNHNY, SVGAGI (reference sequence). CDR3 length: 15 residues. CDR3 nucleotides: TGTGCCAGCAGTTACCCCGGAAGGGGAACTGAAAAGCTGTTTTTT. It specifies CASSYPGRGTEKLFF.

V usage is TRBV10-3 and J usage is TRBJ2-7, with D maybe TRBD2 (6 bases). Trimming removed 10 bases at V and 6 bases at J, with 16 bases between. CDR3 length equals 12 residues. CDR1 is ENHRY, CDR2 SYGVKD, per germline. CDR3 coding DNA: TGTGCCACGGGACTGGTTCTTCGCGAGCAGTACTTC. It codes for CATGLVLREQYF.

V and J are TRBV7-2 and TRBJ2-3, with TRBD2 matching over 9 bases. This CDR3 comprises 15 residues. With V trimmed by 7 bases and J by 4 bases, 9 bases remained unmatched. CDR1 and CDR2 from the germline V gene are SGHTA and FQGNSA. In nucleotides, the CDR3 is TGTGCCAGCACCTTTGGCGGGAGGGTGGCAGATACGCAGTATTTT. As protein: CASTFGGRVADTQYF.

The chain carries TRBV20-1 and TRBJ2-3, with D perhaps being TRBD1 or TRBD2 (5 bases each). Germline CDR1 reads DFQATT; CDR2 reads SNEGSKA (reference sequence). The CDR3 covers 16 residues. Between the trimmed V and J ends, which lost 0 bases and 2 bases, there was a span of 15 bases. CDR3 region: CSARDGGFVDTDTQYF. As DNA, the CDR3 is TGCAGTGCTAGAGATGGGGGTTTCGTCGACACAGATACGCAGTATTTT.

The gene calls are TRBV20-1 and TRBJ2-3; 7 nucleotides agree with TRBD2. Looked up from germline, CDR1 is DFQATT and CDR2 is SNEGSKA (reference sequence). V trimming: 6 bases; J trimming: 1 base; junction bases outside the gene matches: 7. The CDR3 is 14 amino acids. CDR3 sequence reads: CSANQRDRTDTQYF. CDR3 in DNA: TGCAGTGCCAACCAGCGGGATCGCACAGATACGCAGTATTTT.

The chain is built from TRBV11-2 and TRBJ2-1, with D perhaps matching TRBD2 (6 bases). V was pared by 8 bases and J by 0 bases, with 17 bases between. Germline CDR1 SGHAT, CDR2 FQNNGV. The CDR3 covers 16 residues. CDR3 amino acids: CASSARERSSYNEQFF. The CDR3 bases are TGTGCCAGCTCGGCCCGGGAGCGGAGCTCCTACAATGAGCAGTTCTTC.

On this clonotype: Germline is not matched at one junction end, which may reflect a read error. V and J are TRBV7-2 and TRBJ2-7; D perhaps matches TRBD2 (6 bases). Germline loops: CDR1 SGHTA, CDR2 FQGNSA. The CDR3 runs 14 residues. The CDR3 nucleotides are TGTGTCAGCAGCCGTACTAGCTCCGCCTACGAGCAGTACTTC. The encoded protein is CVSSRTSSAYEQYF.

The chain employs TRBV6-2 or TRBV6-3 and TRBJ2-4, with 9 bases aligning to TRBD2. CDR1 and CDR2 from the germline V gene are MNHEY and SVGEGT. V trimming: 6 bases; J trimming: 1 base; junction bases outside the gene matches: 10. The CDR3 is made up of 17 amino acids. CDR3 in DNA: TGTGCCAGCAGGCAAGCCGGGACTAGCAACGCCAAAAACATTCAGTACTTC. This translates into CASRQAGTSNAKNIQYF.

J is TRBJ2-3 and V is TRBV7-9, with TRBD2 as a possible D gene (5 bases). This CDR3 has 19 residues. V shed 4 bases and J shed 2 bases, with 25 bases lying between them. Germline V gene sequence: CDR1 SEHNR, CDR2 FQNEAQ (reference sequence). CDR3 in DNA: TGTGCCAGCAGCTCCAGGCCCGTTACTACGGGAACTACCACAGATACGCAGTATTTT. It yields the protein CASSSRPVTTGTTTDTQYF.

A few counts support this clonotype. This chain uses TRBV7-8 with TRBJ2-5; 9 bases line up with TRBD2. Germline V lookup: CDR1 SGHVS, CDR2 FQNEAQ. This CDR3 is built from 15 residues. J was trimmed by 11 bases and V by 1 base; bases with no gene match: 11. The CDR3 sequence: CASSLVVLAGDEQYF. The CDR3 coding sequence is TGTGCCAGCAGCTTAGTCGTTTTAGCGGGGGATGAGCAGTACTTC.

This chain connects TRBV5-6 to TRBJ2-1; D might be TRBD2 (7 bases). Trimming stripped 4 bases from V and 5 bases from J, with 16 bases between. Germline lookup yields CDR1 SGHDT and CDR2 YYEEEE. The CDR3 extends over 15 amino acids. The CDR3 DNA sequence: TGTGCCAGCAGCCCCGCCGCGGGGGCCCACAATGAGCAGTTCTTC. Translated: CASSPAAGAHNEQFF.